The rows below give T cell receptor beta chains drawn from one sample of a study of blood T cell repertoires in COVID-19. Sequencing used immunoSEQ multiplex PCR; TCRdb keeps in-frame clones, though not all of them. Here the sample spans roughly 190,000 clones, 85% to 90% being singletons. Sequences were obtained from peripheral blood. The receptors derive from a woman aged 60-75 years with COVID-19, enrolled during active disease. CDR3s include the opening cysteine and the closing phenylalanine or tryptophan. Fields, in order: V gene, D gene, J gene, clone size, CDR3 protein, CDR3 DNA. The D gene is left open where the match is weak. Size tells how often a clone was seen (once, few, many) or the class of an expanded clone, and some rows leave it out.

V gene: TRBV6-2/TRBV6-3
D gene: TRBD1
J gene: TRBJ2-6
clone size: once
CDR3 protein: CASSTGVSGANVLTF
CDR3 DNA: TGTGCCAGCAGCACAGGGGTCTCTGGGGCCAACGTCCTGACTTTC

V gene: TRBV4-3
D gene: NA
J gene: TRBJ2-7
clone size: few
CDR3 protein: CASSRWKGREQYF
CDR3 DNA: TGCGCCAGCAGCCGGTGGAAGGGGCGCGAGCAGTACTTC

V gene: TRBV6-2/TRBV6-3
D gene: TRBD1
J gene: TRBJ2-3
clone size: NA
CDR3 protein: CASSYVGTGNTDTQYF
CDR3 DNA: TGTGCCAGCAGTTACGTGGGGACAGGGAATACAGATACGCAGTATTTT

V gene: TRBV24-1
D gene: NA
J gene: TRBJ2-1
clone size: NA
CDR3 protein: CATRAAGADEQFF
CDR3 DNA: TGTGCCACCAGGGCTGCGGGGGCGGATGAGCAGTTCTTC

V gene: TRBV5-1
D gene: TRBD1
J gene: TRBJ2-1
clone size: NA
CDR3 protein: CASSPKGTARNNEQFF
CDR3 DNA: TGCGCCAGCAGCCCCAAAGGGACAGCGAGGAACAATGAGCAGTTCTTC

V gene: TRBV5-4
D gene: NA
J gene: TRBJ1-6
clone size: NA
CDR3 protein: CASSLGAGISPLHF
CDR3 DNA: TGTGCCAGCAGCTTGGGGGCAGGGATTTCACCCCTCCACTTT

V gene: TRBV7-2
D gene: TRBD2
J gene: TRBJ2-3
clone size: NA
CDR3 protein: CASSLVAGGGTDTQYF
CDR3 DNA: TGTGCCAGCAGCTTAGTTGCGGGAGGGGGCACAGATACGCAGTATTTT

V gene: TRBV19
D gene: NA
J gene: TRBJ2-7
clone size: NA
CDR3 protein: CASSISGFGSDEQYF
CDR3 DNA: TGTGCCAGTAGTATTTCAGGGTTCGGCTCCGACGAGCAGTACTTC

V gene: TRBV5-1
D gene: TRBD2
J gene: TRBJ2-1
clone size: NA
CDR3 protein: CASSLELAVSTEQFF
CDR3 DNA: TGCGCCAGCAGCTTGGAACTAGCGGTCTCAACTGAGCAGTTCTTC

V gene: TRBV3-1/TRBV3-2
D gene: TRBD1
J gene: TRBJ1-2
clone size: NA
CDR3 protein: CASSRRTGDRGTYGYTF
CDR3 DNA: TGTGCCAGCAGCCGACGTACTGGGGACAGGGGCACCTATGGCTACACCTTC

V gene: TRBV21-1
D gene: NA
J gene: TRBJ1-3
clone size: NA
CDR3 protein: CASSKVARGKSGNTIYF
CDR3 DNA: TGTGCCAGCAGCAAAGTGGCACGGGGGAAATCTGGAAACACCATATATTTT

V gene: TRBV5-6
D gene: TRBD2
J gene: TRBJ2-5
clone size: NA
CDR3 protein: CASSQAGIQETQYF
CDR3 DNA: TGTGCCAGCAGCCAAGCGGGGATCCAAGAGACCCAGTACTTC

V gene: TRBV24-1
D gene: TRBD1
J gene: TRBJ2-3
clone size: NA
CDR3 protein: CATSDPTTGSADTQYF
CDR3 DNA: TGTGCCACCAGTGATCCCACGACAGGGAGTGCAGATACGCAGTATTTT

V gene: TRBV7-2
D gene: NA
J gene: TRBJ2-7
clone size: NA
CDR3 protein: CASSSGTPSSYF
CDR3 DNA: TGTGCCAGCAGCTCTGGGACACCATCCTCGTACTTC

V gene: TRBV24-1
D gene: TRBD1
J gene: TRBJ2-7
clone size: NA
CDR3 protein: CAIQQGASEQYF
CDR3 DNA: TGTGCCATACAACAGGGGGCGAGCGAGCAGTACTTC

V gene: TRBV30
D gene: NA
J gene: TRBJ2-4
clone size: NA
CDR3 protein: CAWSFGSSRAKNIQYF
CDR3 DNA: TGTGCCTGGAGTTTCGGCTCCTCGCGGGCCAAAAACATTCAGTACTTC

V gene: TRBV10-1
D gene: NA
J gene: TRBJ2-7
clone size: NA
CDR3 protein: CASRQGYEQYF
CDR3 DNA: TGCGCCAGCAGACAGGGCTACGAGCAGTACTTC

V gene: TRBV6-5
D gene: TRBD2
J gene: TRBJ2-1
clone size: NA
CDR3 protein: CASFGAGVGEQFF
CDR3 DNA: TGTGCCAGTTTCGGGGCGGGAGTGGGTGAGCAGTTCTTC

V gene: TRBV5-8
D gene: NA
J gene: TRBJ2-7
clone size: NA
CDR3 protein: CASSLDRDYEQYF
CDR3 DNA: TGTGCCAGCAGCTTGGACAGGGACTACGAGCAGTACTTC

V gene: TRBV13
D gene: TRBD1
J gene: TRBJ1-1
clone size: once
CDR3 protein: CASSASPGQGILSTEAFF
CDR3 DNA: TGTGCCAGCAGCGCCTCACCGGGACAGGGAATCCTGAGCACTGAAGCTTTCTTT

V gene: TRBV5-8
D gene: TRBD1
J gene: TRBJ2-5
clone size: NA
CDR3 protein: CASSLRQGMAQYF
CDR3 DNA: TGTGCCAGCAGCTTGCGACAGGGGATGGCCCAGTACTTC

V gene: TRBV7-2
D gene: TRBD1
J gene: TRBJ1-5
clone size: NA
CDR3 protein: CASSSSPGQASNQPQHF
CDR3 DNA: TGTGCCAGCAGCTCCTCCCCGGGACAGGCCTCTAATCAGCCCCAGCATTTT

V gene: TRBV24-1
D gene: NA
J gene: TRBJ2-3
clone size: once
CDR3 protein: CATGVRGADTQYF
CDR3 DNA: TGTGCCACCGGGGTTAGGGGTGCAGATACGCAGTATTTT

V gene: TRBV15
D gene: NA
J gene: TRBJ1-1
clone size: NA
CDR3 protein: CATSRDWQFITEAFF
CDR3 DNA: TGTGCCACCAGCAGAGATTGGCAGTTTATCACTGAAGCTTTCTTT

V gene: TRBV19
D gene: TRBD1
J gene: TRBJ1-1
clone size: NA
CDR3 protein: CASSPPPAGGTEAFF
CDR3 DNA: TGTGCCAGTAGTCCTCCGCCGGCAGGGGGCACTGAAGCTTTCTTT

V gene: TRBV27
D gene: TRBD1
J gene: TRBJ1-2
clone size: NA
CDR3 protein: CASSLSGRGRDGYTF
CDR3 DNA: TGTGCCAGCAGTTTATCTGGCAGGGGGCGGGATGGCTACACCTTC

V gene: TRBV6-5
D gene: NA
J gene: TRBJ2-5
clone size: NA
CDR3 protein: CASSWGGRGETQYF
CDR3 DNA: TGTGCCAGCAGTTGGGGGGGCAGGGGTGAGACCCAGTACTTC

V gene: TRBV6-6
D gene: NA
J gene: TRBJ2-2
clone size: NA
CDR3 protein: CASSYSQTRGGELFF
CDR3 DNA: TGTGCCAGCAGTTACTCACAAACAAGGGGCGGGGAGCTGTTTTTT

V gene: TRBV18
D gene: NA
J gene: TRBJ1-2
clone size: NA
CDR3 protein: CASSPPAGRDGYTF
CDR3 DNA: TGTGCCAGCTCACCACCGGCAGGGCGTGATGGCTACACCTTC

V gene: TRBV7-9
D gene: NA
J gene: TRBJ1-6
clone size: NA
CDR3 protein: CASSLAGGTYNSPLHF
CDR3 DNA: TGTGCCAGCAGCTTAGCTGGGGGGACCTATAATTCACCCCTCCACTTT

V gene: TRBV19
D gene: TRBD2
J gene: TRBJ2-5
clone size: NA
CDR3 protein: CASSIRTSGSMETQYF
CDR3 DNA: TGTGCCAGTAGTATAAGGACTAGCGGGAGTATGGAGACCCAGTACTTC

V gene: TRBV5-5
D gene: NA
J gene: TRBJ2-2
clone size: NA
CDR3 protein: CASSLAPLRDTNTGELFF
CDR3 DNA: TGTGCCAGCAGCTTAGCTCCTCTCCGGGACACGAACACCGGGGAGCTGTTTTTT

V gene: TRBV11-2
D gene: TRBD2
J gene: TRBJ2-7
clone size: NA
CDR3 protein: CASSLEAGGYEQYF
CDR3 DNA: TGTGCCAGCAGCTTAGAGGCGGGAGGATACGAGCAGTACTTC

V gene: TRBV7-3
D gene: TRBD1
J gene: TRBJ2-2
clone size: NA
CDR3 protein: CASSPQGSGELFF
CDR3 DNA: TGTGCCAGCAGCCCACAGGGGTCCGGGGAGCTGTTTTTT

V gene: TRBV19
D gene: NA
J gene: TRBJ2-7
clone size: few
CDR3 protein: CASSMRASSYEQYF
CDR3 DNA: TGTGCCAGTAGTATGAGGGCTAGCTCCTACGAGCAGTACTTC

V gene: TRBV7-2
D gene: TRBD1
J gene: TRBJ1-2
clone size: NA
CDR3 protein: CASSLAGQAHYGYTF
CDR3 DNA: TGTGCCAGCAGCTTAGCGGGACAGGCACACTATGGCTACACCTTC

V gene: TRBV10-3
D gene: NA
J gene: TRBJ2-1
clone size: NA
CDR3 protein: CATELGRGEQFF
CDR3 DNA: TGTGCCACCGAACTAGGTAGAGGTGAGCAGTTCTTC

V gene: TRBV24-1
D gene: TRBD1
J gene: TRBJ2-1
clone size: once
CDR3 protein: CATSDPGQFSYNEQFF
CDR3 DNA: TGTGCCACCAGTGACCCGGGACAGTTCTCCTACAATGAGCAGTTCTTC

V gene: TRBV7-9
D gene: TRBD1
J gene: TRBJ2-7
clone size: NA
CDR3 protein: CASSSRANYRGEQYF
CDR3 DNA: TGTGCCAGCAGCTCGAGAGCTAACTACAGGGGCGAGCAGTACTTC